Below, 24 T cell receptor beta chains from the same sample are listed, as sequenced in a study of blood T cell repertoires in COVID-19. Clones were sequenced by immunoSEQ multiplex PCR, and TCRdb holds only the in-frame ones, with some missing. The profile shows 150,000 to 200,000 clones, roughly 84% of them singletons. Sequencing was performed on peripheral blood. The receptor source for this set is a woman of 80 years or more with acute or convalescent COVID-19.

The J gene is TRBJ2-7, the V gene TRBV29-1; 7 bases line up with TRBD2. The CDR3 is 14 amino acids. Per the germline V gene, CDR1 is SQVTM and CDR2 is ANQGSEA. The ends lost 2 bases at V and 2 bases at J; junction bases unmatched: 6. CDR3 bases: TGCAGCGTTGAACTGGGGGGGTCAACCTACGAGCAGTACTTC. It is translated as CSVELGGSTYEQYF.

V usage is TRBV19 and J usage is TRBJ2-2; possibly TRBD1 for D (6 bases). V gave up 11 bases and J gave up 5 bases, with 21 bases separating them. There are 15 residues in the CDR3. Per germline, CDR1 LNHDA and CDR2 SQIVND (reference sequence). CDR3 loop: CACRATGTNTGELFF. The CDR3 DNA sequence: TGTGCCTGCCGGGCAACCGGGACAAATACCGGGGAGCTGTTTTTT.

J is TRBJ2-5 and V is TRBV19; the D gene is possibly TRBD2 (6 bases). The CDR3 has 17 amino acids. CDR1 and CDR2 from the germline V gene are LNHDA and SQIVND (reference sequence). Trimming removed 5 bases from V and 1 base from J, with 20 bases in between. The CDR3 sequence is CASSGQGGSRGQETQYF. The CDR3 DNA follows: TGTGCCAGTAGTGGGCAGGGAGGAAGTAGGGGCCAAGAGACCCAGTACTTC.

Worth noting for this clone: Sequence at one end of the junction differs from germline and may be a read error. V usage is TRBV3-1 (or the pseudogene TRBV3-2) and J usage is TRBJ2-5; D unclear. This CDR3 has 15 amino acids. From germline, CDR1 is LGHDT and CDR2 YNNKEL (reference sequence). CDR3 sequence (DNA): TGTGCCAGCAGCCAAGATTCCGCAGCCCAAGAGGCCCAGTACTTC. Its translation is CASSQDSAAQEAQYF.

V usage is TRBV10-1 and J usage is TRBJ2-7, with D hard to call. Trimming pared 5 bases from V and 5 bases from J, leaving 13 bases between. There are 13 residues in the CDR3. Looked up from germline, CDR1 is WNHNN and CDR2 is SYGVQD (reference sequence). DNA of the CDR3: TGCGCCAGCAGTCCCACGGGTCGAAACGAGCAGTACTTC. It specifies CASSPTGRNEQYF.

J is TRBJ1-4 and V is TRBV28, with 7 bases matching TRBD1. The trim removed 7 bases at V and 0 bases at J, leaving 8 bases unmatched. The CDR3 sequence is 16 residues long. The germline gives CDR1 MDHEN, CDR2 SYDVKM. The CDR3 protein is CASTPAGGTTNEKLFF. CDR3 nucleotide sequence: TGTGCCAGCACCCCGGCAGGGGGGACAACTAATGAAAAACTGTTTTTT.

The chain is built from TRBV7-2 and TRBJ1-4; D not certain. The CDR3 is 15 amino acids. CDR1 and CDR2 from the germline V gene are SGHTA and FQGNSA. The V and J ends lost 1 base and 10 bases respectively, with 16 bases between them. CDR3 residues: CASSLVFAVGGKLFF. CDR3 sequence (DNA): TGTGCCAGCAGCTTAGTCTTCGCGGTGGGAGGAAAACTGTTTTTT.

The chain recombines TRBV20-1 with TRBJ1-3, with unresolved D. Germline CDR1 reads DFQATT; CDR2 reads SNEGSKA (reference sequence). The V and J ends lost 6 bases and 2 bases respectively, with 5 bases between them. The CDR3 has 11 amino acids. The CDR3 DNA reads TGCAGTGCGCTAACTGGAAACACCATATATTTT. Its protein is CSALTGNTIYF.

The chain combines TRBV5-4 with TRBJ1-1; no clear D. The CDR3 has 14 amino acids. CDR1 is SGHNT, CDR2 YYREEE, per germline (reference sequence). V lost 4 bases to trimming and J lost 7 bases, with 17 bases between them. The CDR3 region is CASSPPTPGGEAFF. CDR3 bases: TGTGCCAGCAGCCCTCCGACTCCGGGAGGTGAAGCTTTCTTT.

This clone was detected a few times. The chain has TRBV5-6 and TRBJ2-7, with a possible D match to TRBD1 (5 bases). This CDR3 contains 14 residues. Germline CDR1 SGHDT, CDR2 YYEEEE. The V end lost 1 base, the J end lost 2 bases, and 10 bases lay between the germline ends. The CDR3 loop reads CASSLTDKAYEQYF. In nucleotides, the CDR3 is TGTGCCAGCAGCTTGACGGACAAAGCCTACGAGCAGTACTTC.

The V and J genes are TRBV2 and TRBJ1-1; the match to TRBD1 covers 9 bases. Germline V gene lookup returns CDR1 SNHLY and CDR2 FYNNEI. J gave up 2 bases and V 6 bases, and 4 bases lay outside the gene matches. CDR3 length: 14 residues. Here the CDR3 DNA reads TGTGCCAGCAGCCTGGGACAGGGCAACACTGAAGCTTTCTTT. Encoded protein: CASSLGQGNTEAFF.

This clone was seen once. The V call is TRBV6-2 or TRBV6-3, the J call TRBJ1-1, with D unresolved. This CDR3 comprises 15 residues. CDR1 MNHEY and CDR2 SVGEGT come from the germline V gene. Trimming shortened V by 1 base and J by 0 bases, and 9 bases separated the two germline ends. The CDR3 spells CASSYFFEVNTEAFF. In nucleotides, the CDR3 is TGTGCCAGCAGTTACTTCTTTGAGGTGAACACTGAAGCTTTCTTT.

The gene calls are TRBV6-6 and TRBJ2-7; a possible D gene is TRBD1 (5 bases). The CDR3 totals 15 residues. V dropped 6 bases and J dropped 2 bases, with 17 bases sitting between them. The germline gives CDR1 MNHNY, CDR2 SVGAGI (reference sequence). The CDR3 region has the DNA TGTGCCAGCAGGAACTACTGGCAGGGCCCCTACGAGCAGTACTTC. Its protein product is CASRNYWQGPYEQYF.

The chain is built from TRBV7-2 and TRBJ1-2, with TRBD1 matching over 8 bases. The CDR3 loop spans 14 amino acids. Germline values: CDR1 SGHTA, CDR2 FQGNSA. V gave up 5 bases and J gave up 2 bases; unmatched junction bases: 4. The CDR3 DNA reads as TGTGCCAGCAGCCTTGACAGGGGCAACTATGGCTACACCTTC. Protein sequence: CASSLDRGNYGYTF.

This chain connects TRBV7-2 to TRBJ2-3, with TRBD2 identical over 9 bases. The V and J ends lost 6 bases and 3 bases, in that order; junction bases with no gene match: 10. The CDR3 contains 16 residues. CDR1 is SGHTA, CDR2 FQGNSA, per germline. CDR3 sequence: CASREAVRGGTDTQYF. The CDR3 DNA reads as TGTGCCAGCAGGGAGGCGGTGCGGGGGGGGACAGATACGCAGTATTTT.

The chain joins TRBV6-5 to TRBJ1-2; 7 bases map to TRBD1. J gave up 2 bases and V 6 bases, and 6 bases lay outside the gene matches. The CDR3 runs to 14 residues. Germline lookup yields CDR1 MNHEY and CDR2 SVGAGI. CDR3 nucleotides: TGTGCCAGCAGCGAGGGACAGACCAACTATGGCTACACCTTC. Its protein product is CASSEGQTNYGYTF.

This clone occurred once. This rearrangement joins TRBV5-5 to TRBJ1-3; TRBD1 matches at 7 bases. Per germline, CDR1 SGHKS and CDR2 YYEKEE (reference sequence). The CDR3 runs 16 residues. J was trimmed by 0 bases and V by 1 base; bases with no gene match: 4. The CDR3 reads CASSLYGQVSGNTIYF. Here the CDR3 DNA reads TGTGCCAGCAGCTTGTACGGACAGGTCTCTGGAAACACCATATATTTT.

The V and J genes are TRBV5-1 and TRBJ2-7; D is uncertain. The CDR3 runs to 13 residues. Germline CDR1 and CDR2: SGHRS and YFSETQ. V was shortened by 3 bases and J by 4 bases, with 11 bases between the two germline ends. This chain's CDR3 is CASSSTLPYEQYF. Here the CDR3 DNA reads TGCGCCAGCAGCTCGACTCTTCCATACGAGCAGTACTTC.

The chain combines TRBV2 with TRBJ1-2; D gene unclear. CDR1 and CDR2 from the germline V gene are SNHLY and FYNNEI. This CDR3 spans 14 amino acids. Trimming took off 4 bases at V and 2 bases at J, with 11 bases between the two ends. The CDR3 DNA sequence: TGTGCCAGCAGTGTTGGGCGCCCCAACTATGGCTACACCTTC. Its protein is CASSVGRPNYGYTF.

The chain combines TRBV27 with TRBJ2-1, with a weak D call TRBD2 (5 bases). The CDR3 is 15 residues long. The V end lost 7 bases, the J end lost 5 bases, and 18 bases lay between the germline ends. Germline values: CDR1 MNHEY, CDR2 SMNVEV (reference sequence). This CDR3 is CASTLRRVGDNEQFF. CDR3 DNA sequence: TGTGCCAGCACCCTAAGGCGGGTGGGCGACAATGAGCAGTTCTTC.

The chain is built from TRBV24-1 and TRBJ1-2, with a tentative D call TRBD1 (5 bases). The CDR3 sequence is 14 residues long. Germline V gene data show CDR1 as KGHDR and CDR2 as SFDVKD. Trimming stripped 0 bases from V and 3 bases from J, with 7 bases between. The CDR3 nucleotides read TGTGCCACCAGTGATTTGCGGGGGGACTATGGCTACACCTTC. Amino acids: CATSDLRGDYGYTF.

This clone was detected once. The rearrangement uses TRBV21-1 and TRBJ2-5; no check of the table's D call, TRBD2, against the DNA was made. TRBV21-1 is a known pseudogene. The CDR3 has 15 amino acids. In nucleotides, the CDR3 is TGTGCCAGCAGCAAAGAGGGGGTGCGGGGGAAGACCCAGTACTTC. This encodes CASSKEGVRGKTQYF.

The chain couples TRBV6-2 or TRBV6-3 to TRBJ2-5; D gene unclear. This CDR3 has 12 amino acids. Germline V gene lookup returns CDR1 MNHEY and CDR2 SVGEGT. V lost 5 bases, J lost 7 bases, and 11 bases lay in between. CDR3 DNA: TGTGCCAGCAGTACACAACCGGGGACCCAGTACTTC. Protein sequence: CASSTQPGTQYF.

V gene TRBV7-9 combines with J gene TRBJ2-3; 11 bases match TRBD2. The V segment lost 5 bases and the J segment 6 bases; nucleotides outside the gene matches: 10. The CDR3 runs to 16 residues. Per the germline V gene, CDR1 is SEHNR and CDR2 is FQNEAQ (reference sequence). CDR3 sequence: CASSTLSGRAYDTQYF. The CDR3 bases are TGTGCCAGCAGCACCCTTAGCGGGAGGGCTTACGATACGCAGTATTTT.